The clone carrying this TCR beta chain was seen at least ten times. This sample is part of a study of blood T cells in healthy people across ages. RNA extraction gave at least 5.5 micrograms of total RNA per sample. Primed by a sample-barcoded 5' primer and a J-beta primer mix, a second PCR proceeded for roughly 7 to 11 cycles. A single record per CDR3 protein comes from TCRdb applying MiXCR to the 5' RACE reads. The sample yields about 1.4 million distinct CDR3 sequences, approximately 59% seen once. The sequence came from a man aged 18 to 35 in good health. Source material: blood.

This CDR3 reads CASTPGTGGYEQYF. The CDR3 bases are TGTGCCAGCACTCCCGGGACAGGGGGTTACGAGCAGTACTTC. V is TRBV3-1 and J is TRBJ2-7; 11 bases map to TRBD1. This CDR3 contains 14 residues. Unmatched junction bases numbered 6, after V lost 7 bases and J lost 4 bases. The germline V gene encodes CDR1 LGHDT and CDR2 YNNKEL (reference sequence).